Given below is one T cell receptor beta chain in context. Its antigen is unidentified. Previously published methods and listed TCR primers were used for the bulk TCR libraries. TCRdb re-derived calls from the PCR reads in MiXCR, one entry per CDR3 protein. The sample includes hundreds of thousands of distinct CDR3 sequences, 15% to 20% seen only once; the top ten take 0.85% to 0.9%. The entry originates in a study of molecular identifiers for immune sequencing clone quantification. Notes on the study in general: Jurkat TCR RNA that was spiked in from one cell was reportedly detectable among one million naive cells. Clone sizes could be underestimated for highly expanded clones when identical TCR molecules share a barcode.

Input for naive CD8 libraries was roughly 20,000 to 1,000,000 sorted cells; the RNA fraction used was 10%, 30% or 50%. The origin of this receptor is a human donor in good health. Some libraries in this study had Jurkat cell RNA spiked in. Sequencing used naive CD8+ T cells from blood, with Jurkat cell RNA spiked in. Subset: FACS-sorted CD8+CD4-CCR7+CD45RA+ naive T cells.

Written as DNA, the CDR3 is TGTGCCAGCAGCCCCCAGGGAGGGTCTGTTCGGGAGGGCCTTTCCTACGAGCAGTACTTC. Protein product: CASSPQGGSVREGLSYEQYF. J is TRBJ2-7 and V is TRBV7-9, with 8 bases lining up with TRBD2. The CDR3 is 20 amino acids. Germline CDR1 reads SEHNR; CDR2 reads FQNEAQ (reference sequence). After removal of 5 bases from V and 1 base from J, the junction contained 22 bases not matched to a gene.